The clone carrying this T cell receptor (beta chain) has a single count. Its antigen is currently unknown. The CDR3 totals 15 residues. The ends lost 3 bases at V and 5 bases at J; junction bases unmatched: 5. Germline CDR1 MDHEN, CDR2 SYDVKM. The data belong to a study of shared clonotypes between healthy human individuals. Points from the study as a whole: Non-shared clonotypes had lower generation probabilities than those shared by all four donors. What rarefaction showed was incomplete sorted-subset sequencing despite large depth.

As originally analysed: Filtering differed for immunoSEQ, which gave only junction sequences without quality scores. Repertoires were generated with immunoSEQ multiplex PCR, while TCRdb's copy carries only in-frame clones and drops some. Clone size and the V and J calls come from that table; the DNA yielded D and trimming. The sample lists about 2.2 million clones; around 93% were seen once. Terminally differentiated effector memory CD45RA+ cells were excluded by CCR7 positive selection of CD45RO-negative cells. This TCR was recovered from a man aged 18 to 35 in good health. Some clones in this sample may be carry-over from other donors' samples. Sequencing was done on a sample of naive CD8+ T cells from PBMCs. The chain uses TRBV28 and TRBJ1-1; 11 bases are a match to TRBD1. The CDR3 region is CASSLAGTGGTEAFF. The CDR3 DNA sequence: TGTGCCAGCAGTTTGGCAGGGACAGGGGGTACTGAAGCTTTCTTT.